This T cell receptor (beta chain) was recovered during a study of PD-1 blockade in classical Hodgkin lymphoma. Sequenced by immunoSEQ multiplex PCR; TCRdb stores in-frame clones only, minus some. In the table there are about 93,000 clones, 92% of which are singletons. The CDR3 has 19 residues. Trimming pared 4 bases from V and 4 bases from J, leaving 26 bases between. From germline, CDR1 is MGHRA and CDR2 YSYEKL. Every patient was affected by relapse after autologous stem cell transplantation, while exposure to brentuximab vedotin was not uniform. The receptor comes from a human donor with classical Hodgkin lymphoma. The specimen was peripheral blood mononuclear cells (PBMCs), collected before the second cycle of nivolumab. The chain uses TRBV4-1 and TRBJ2-1; maybe TRBD2 (7 bases). The CDR3 here is CASSRWTGGGLREYNEQFF. The CDR3 DNA is TGCGCCAGCAGCCGATGGACCGGAGGGGGTCTGCGGGAGTACAATGAGCAGTTCTTC.